These 30 T cell receptor beta chains came from one sample sequenced in a study of identical twins. Each CDR3 protein gets one entry after TCRdb re-called the 5' RACE reads with MiXCR. This sample yields roughly 570,000 distinct CDR3 sequences, of which over 8.5% are seen a single time; under 3.5% belongs to the top ten. The same data also went into a second study, on yellow fever vaccine responses in identical twins.

The specimen was PBMCs. Receptors were obtained from a woman aged 18 to 35 in good health.

Many counts were recorded for this clonotype. The gene calls are TRBV5-1 and TRBJ2-3, with 8 bases lining up with TRBD1. V lost 4 bases and J lost 6; bases outside the gene matches: 10. The CDR3 has 15 amino acids. Germline V CDR1 and CDR2: SGHRS, YFSETQ. CDR3 nucleotides: TGCGCCAGCAGCCTCGACAGGGGTTGGAGCGATACGCAGTATTTT. Encoded protein: CASSLDRGWSDTQYF.

V is TRBV7-4 and J is TRBJ2-7, with D hard to call. This CDR3 region has 12 residues. Trimming pared 4 bases from V and 3 bases from J, leaving 7 bases between. Germline V gives CDR1 SGHVT, CDR2 SQSDAQ. CDR3 in DNA: TGTGCCAGCAGCTGGGATGACTACGAGCAGTACTTC. Amino acids: CASSWDDYEQYF.

The CDR3 bases are TGTGCCAGCTCACCACTTCGTCAGTCGCCCACAGATACGCAGTATTTT. Its protein product is CASSPLRQSPTDTQYF. The V gene is TRBV18, the J gene TRBJ2-3; D unclear. The germline V gene encodes CDR1 KGHSH and CDR2 LQKENI. CDR3 size: 16 residues. Trimming left V 1 base short and J 2 bases short, with 13 bases between.

This clonotype was counted a few times. This rearrangement joins TRBV5-1 to TRBJ2-7; TRBD2 matches 12 bases. Looked up from germline, CDR1 is SGHRS and CDR2 is YFSETQ. Trimming cost V 0 bases and J 2 bases; bases outside gene matches: 3. The CDR3 is 16 residues long. The CDR3 sequence: CASSLDLAGGPYEQYF. In nucleotides, the CDR3 is TGCGCCAGCAGCTTGGATCTAGCGGGGGGGCCCTACGAGCAGTACTTC. Full variable domain (missing parts from reference TRBV5-1 and TRBJ2-7): KAGVTQTPRYLIKTRGQQVTLSCSPISGHRSVSWYQQTPGQGLQFLFEYFSETQRNKGNFPGRFSGRQFSNSRSEMNVSTLELGDSALYLCASSLDLAGGPYEQYFGPGTRLTVT.

The chain employs TRBV9 and TRBJ2-2; D perhaps matches TRBD2 (6 bases). With 1 base removed from V and 0 bases from J, the gap between germline ends came to 7 bases. Germline CDR1 and CDR2: SGDLS and YYNGEE. This CDR3 is 15 amino acids long. In nucleotides, the CDR3 is TGTGCCAGCAGCGTACCTAGCGCGAACACCGGGGAGCTGTTTTTT. It translates to CASSVPSANTGELFF.

The rearrangement uses TRBV5-5 and TRBJ1-3, with 7 bases matching TRBD1. CDR1 is SGHKS and CDR2 is YYEKEE in the germline V gene (reference sequence). V lost 4 bases, J lost 0 bases, and 7 bases stayed unmatched. The CDR3 sequence is 16 residues long. The CDR3 protein is CASSPGTVSSGNTIYF. In nucleotides, the CDR3 is TGTGCCAGCAGCCCCGGGACAGTTAGCTCTGGAAACACCATATATTTT.

This clonotype has a count of ten or more. V is TRBV6-5 and J is TRBJ2-7, with D perhaps assigned TRBD1 or TRBD2 (7 bases each). The V end lost 6 bases, the J end lost 6 bases, and 12 bases lay between the germline ends. The germline CDR1 and CDR2 sequences are MNHEY and SVGAGI. CDR3 length: 12 amino acids. CDR3 bases: TGTGCCAGCAGACCAGGGGGGGGCGAGCAGTACTTC. Amino acid sequence: CASRPGGGEQYF.

Only a few counts were recorded for this clonotype. The V gene is TRBV27, the J gene TRBJ1-5; 8 bases match TRBD1. Germline trimming cut 3 bases from V and 6 bases from J; bases unmatched to any gene: 10. Germline CDR1 reads MNHEY; CDR2 reads SMNVEV (reference sequence). The CDR3 loop spans 16 amino acids. The CDR3 protein is CASSLISRGHGQPQHF. DNA for the CDR3: TGTGCCAGCAGTTTGATCTCCAGGGGGCATGGTCAGCCCCAGCATTTT.

This chain links TRBV20-1 with TRBJ2-2; TRBD1 matches at 9 bases. CDR1 is DFQATT and CDR2 is SNEGSKA in the germline V gene (reference sequence). CDR3 length: 15 amino acids. V lost 6 bases to trimming and J lost 2 bases; unmatched junction nucleotides: 7. The DNA for the CDR3 is TGCAGTGCCCGCCGACAGGGGGACAACACCGGGGAGCTGTTTTTT. Protein: CSARRQGDNTGELFF.

This clonotype was counted many times. The chain has TRBV5-1 and TRBJ2-3, with D perhaps matching TRBD1 (6 bases). Germline V gene data show CDR1 as SGHRS and CDR2 as YFSETQ. The CDR3 is 14 amino acids. Trimming cost V 4 bases and J 0 bases, with 9 bases left between them. The CDR3, as DNA: TGCGCCAGCAGCGATGGACAGAGCACAGATACGCAGTATTTT. Its translation: CASSDGQSTDTQYF.

The chain carries TRBV20-1 and TRBJ2-4; 7 nucleotides match TRBD1. Germline V CDR1 and CDR2: DFQATT, SNEGSKA (reference sequence). The CDR3 length is 14 residues. After removal of 4 bases from V and 4 bases from J, the junction contained 7 bases not matched to a gene. CDR3 in DNA: TGCAGTGCTATAGACAGGGATTCTAAAAACATTCAGTACTTC. Translating gives CSAIDRDSKNIQYF.

This clonotype was seen ten or more times. J is TRBJ2-7 and V is TRBV25-1; the D is unclear. Germline V lookup: CDR1 MGHDK, CDR2 SYGVNS. V lost 0 bases and J 5 bases, leaving 11 bases between the germline ends. This CDR3 is 14 amino acids long. The CDR3 is CASSEYTERNEQYF. The DNA for the CDR3 is TGTGCCAGCAGTGAATATACGGAACGGAACGAGCAGTACTTC.

The chain combines TRBV18 with TRBJ2-1; D possibly matches TRBD1 or TRBD2 (5 bases each). Per the germline V gene, CDR1 is KGHSH and CDR2 is LQKENI. V lost 4 bases and J 3 bases, leaving 13 bases between the germline ends. The CDR3 contains 15 residues. The CDR3 spells CASSLGTSLYNEQFF. For the CDR3, the DNA is TGTGCCAGCTCACTCGGGACCTCCCTCTACAATGAGCAGTTCTTC.

This clonotype has more than one count but fewer than ten. V is TRBV15 and J is TRBJ1-3; possibly TRBD1 for D (5 bases). The germline V gene encodes CDR1 LNHNV and CDR2 YYDKDF (reference sequence). CDR3 size: 14 residues. Trimming shortened V by 5 bases and J by 4 bases, and 12 bases separated the two germline ends. CDR3 DNA sequence: TGTGCCACCAGCCCCGGGACTCAAGGAAACACCATATATTTT. It translates to CATSPGTQGNTIYF. The full variable domain, rest sourced from reference TRBV15 and TRBJ1-3, is DAMVIQNPRYQVTQFGKPVTLSCSQTLNHNVMYWYQQKSSQAPKLLFHYYDKDFNNEADTPDNFQSRRPNTSFCFLDIRSPGLGDTAMYLCATSPGTQGNTIYFGEGSWLTVV.

The table lists this clonotype with many counts. J is TRBJ2-1 and V is TRBV7-9; 15 nucleotides align to TRBD2. Looked up from germline, CDR1 is SEHNR and CDR2 is FQNEAQ (reference sequence). With 4 bases clipped from V and 8 bases from J, the junction kept 3 bases outside the gene matches. This CDR3 is built from 15 residues. The CDR3 here is CASSSGLAGGHEQFF. CDR3 DNA sequence: TGTGCCAGCAGCTCGGGACTAGCGGGAGGTCATGAGCAGTTCTTC.

This CDR3 is CASSEPGLAGGYIREQYF. The DNA for the CDR3 is TGTGCCAGCAGTGAACCGGGACTAGCGGGGGGCTATATACGCGAGCAGTACTTC. The V gene is TRBV25-1, the J gene TRBJ2-7; 15 bases fit TRBD2. The J segment lost 6 bases and the V segment lost 2 bases, leaving 11 bases of the junction unmatched. The germline V gene encodes CDR1 MGHDK and CDR2 SYGVNS. The CDR3 runs to 18 residues.

The sample holds many counts of this clonotype. The chain is built from TRBV29-1 and TRBJ2-7; TRBD2 matches 9 bases. J lost 2 bases, V lost 2 bases, and 1 base had no gene match. This CDR3 comprises 13 residues. Germline V lookup: CDR1 SQVTM, CDR2 ANQGSEA. In nucleotides, the CDR3 is TGCAGCGTTGAACCTAGCGGGACCTACGAGCAGTACTTC. It is translated as CSVEPSGTYEQYF.

This clonotype was seen only a few times. The genes are TRBV7-9 and TRBJ2-1, with 9 positions matching TRBD1. Germline V gives CDR1 SEHNR, CDR2 FQNEAQ (reference sequence). The CDR3 contains 15 residues. Germline trimming cut 5 bases from V and 4 bases from J; bases unmatched to any gene: 6. CDR3: CASSRQQGAYNEQFF. CDR3 sequence (DNA): TGTGCCAGCAGCAGGCAACAGGGGGCATACAATGAGCAGTTCTTC.

This clonotype was seen more than once but under ten times. This chain connects TRBV10-3 to TRBJ2-7; D is uncertain. Germline V lookup: CDR1 ENHRY, CDR2 SYGVKD. The CDR3 extends over 13 amino acids. Trimming shortened V by 5 bases and J by 3 bases, and 11 bases separated the two germline ends. The CDR3 loop reads CAISSLPFYEQYF. Written as DNA, the CDR3 is TGTGCCATCAGTAGTCTCCCGTTCTACGAGCAGTACTTC.

This clonotype turned up a few times. The chain carries TRBV28 and TRBJ2-2; D unresolved. The CDR3 is 13 residues long. The V and J ends lost 5 bases and 5 bases respectively, with 9 bases between them. Per the germline V gene, CDR1 is MDHEN and CDR2 is SYDVKM. CDR3 nucleotide sequence: TGTGCCAGCAGTCTCCGCCTAACCGGGGAGCTGTTTTTT. This codes for CASSLRLTGELFF.

A few counts support this clonotype. CDR3 coding DNA: TGTGCCAGCGCAGTGGGGGGAGGTTATCAGCCCCAGCATTTT. This encodes CASAVGGGYQPQHF. V usage is TRBV6-1 and J usage is TRBJ1-5, with a weak D call TRBD1 (5 bases). This CDR3 spans 14 amino acids. CDR1 MNHNS and CDR2 SASEGT come from the germline V gene. V lost 8 bases and J lost 5, with 16 bases in between.

In its sample, this clonotype was seen a few times. The CDR3 DNA follows: TGCAGTGCCCCGACTAACAATGAGCAGTTCTTC. Its translation is CSAPTNNEQFF. This chain joins TRBV20-1 and TRBJ2-1, with D tentatively TRBD2 (5 bases). CDR3 length: 11 residues. Trimming removed 6 bases from V and 5 bases from J, with 8 bases in between. Germline V gene lookup returns CDR1 DFQATT and CDR2 SNEGSKA (reference sequence).

A few counts support this clonotype. The chain combines TRBV9 with TRBJ2-2; D remains unclear. The CDR3 covers 14 residues. Germline V gives CDR1 SGDLS, CDR2 YYNGEE. Deletions cut 0 bases from V and 0 bases from J, with 3 bases between. The CDR3 sequence is CASSVATNTGELFF. As DNA, the CDR3 is TGTGCCAGCAGCGTAGCCACGAACACCGGGGAGCTGTTTTTT.

This clonotype was recorded only once. This chain connects TRBV28 to TRBJ2-1; no clear D. Germline V gives CDR1 MDHEN, CDR2 SYDVKM. Deletions cut 8 bases from V and 7 bases from J, with 6 bases between. The CDR3 loop spans 10 amino acids. CDR3 loop: CASGSNEQFF. The CDR3 bases are TGTGCCAGCGGGTCAAATGAGCAGTTCTTC.

This clonotype was recorded many times. V gene TRBV6-1 combines with J gene TRBJ2-7; TRBD2 matches at 9 bases. CDR1 MNHNS and CDR2 SASEGT come from the germline V gene. With V trimmed by 5 bases and J by 0 bases, 17 bases remained unmatched. This CDR3 has 19 amino acids. In nucleotides, the CDR3 is TGTGCCAGCAGTCCCCGTTCCGCGCGGGAGGGACCCCGCTCCTACGAGCAGTACTTC. Translation gives CASSPRSAREGPRSYEQYF.

This clonotype was detected a few times. The V gene is TRBV7-2, the J gene TRBJ1-5; D is unresolved. Germline V CDR1 and CDR2: SGHTA, FQGNSA. The CDR3 loop spans 12 amino acids. The ends were cut back, 5 bases at V and 6 bases at J, with 8 bases in the middle. CDR3 sequence reads: CASSLRGQPQHF. CDR3 nucleotide sequence: TGTGCCAGCAGCCTCCGGGGTCAGCCCCAGCATTTT.

This clonotype was counted ten times or more. The chain couples TRBV20-1 to TRBJ2-7; maybe TRBD2 (6 bases). Germline V gene lookup returns CDR1 DFQATT and CDR2 SNEGSKA (reference sequence). The V gene lost 2 bases and the J gene lost 3 bases, with 20 bases spanning the gap. This CDR3 is built from 16 residues. The CDR3 reads CSARILAEWGVYEQYF. CDR3 nucleotides: TGCAGTGCTAGAATTTTAGCGGAGTGGGGGGTCTACGAGCAGTACTTC.

This clonotype was observed a few times. The chain carries TRBV29-1 and TRBJ2-7; D gene ambiguous. CDR1 and CDR2 (germline): SQVTM, ANQGSEA. Trimming took 5 bases from V and 5 from J, leaving 16 bases between them. The CDR3 contains 13 residues. The CDR3 region is CSVLAPRIDEQYF. The CDR3 nucleotides read TGCAGCGTTCTGGCCCCGCGGATCGACGAGCAGTACTTC.

This clonotype was counted a few times. The chain has TRBV6-2 or TRBV6-3 and TRBJ2-1; 13 bases match TRBD2. The CDR3 has 14 residues. CDR1 is MNHEY, CDR2 SVGEGT, per germline. V lost 8 bases to trimming and J lost 4 bases; unmatched junction nucleotides: 2. CDR3 DNA sequence: TGTGCCAGCGCACTAGCGGGAGGGTACAATGAGCAGTTCTTC. This gives the protein CASALAGGYNEQFF.

A few counts support this clonotype. The rearrangement uses TRBV4-2 and TRBJ2-6, with 9 bases fitting TRBD1. The CDR3 contains 17 residues. The V gene end was trimmed by 4 bases and the J gene end by 2 bases; junction bases not matched to a gene: 6. The germline V gene encodes CDR1 LGHNA and CDR2 YNFKEQ. The CDR3 spells CASSPLRTGAGANVLTF. CDR3 sequence (DNA): TGTGCCAGCAGCCCCCTAAGGACAGGGGCTGGGGCCAACGTCCTGACTTTC.